This paragraph covers one T cell receptor (beta chain) sequence. The antigen it binds to is not known. Base qualities were left out, and no much larger clone turns up one base away. The sample comes from a study of T-cell memory formation after mild COVID-19 (dated by TCRdb to the early 2020s). Broadly, across the study: Most TCR sequence clusters were specific to one of the two donors. In a couple of donors, T-cell clones that expanded and contracted after mild COVID-19 were followed by sequencing TCRalpha and TCRbeta repertoires longitudinally. The cohort was made up of two young adult volunteers, one female and one male, who were previously healthy. Study-wide findings and limitations: The second-wave clones that peaked on day 37 were not confirmed to be SARS-CoV-2 specific. Some responding clones were detected in pre-infection memory, which suggested that pre-existing cross-reactive memory T cells had joined the SARS-CoV-2 response. Only two mild cases were covered in the study, and larger cohorts including severe cases with pre-infection samples were considered necessary. Clones that contracted from day 15 to 85 showed balanced CD4/CD8 phenotypes, whereas a second wave of clones that expanded from day 15 to 37 leaned towards CD4+. Contracting CD4+ clones were located mainly in the CM and EM memory subsets, whereas CD8+ clones were found to be enriched in EMRA.

CDR1 MGHRA and CDR2 YSYEKL were looked up in the germline V gene. Reading from cysteine to phenylalanine, the CDR3 counts 15 amino acids. The entry retains the CDR3 DNA only, 45 bases that are in frame from base 1. V lost 0 bases and J lost 4 bases; the stretch between them is 12 bases long. Ficoll-Paque density gradient centrifugation was used to isolate PBMCs. Reads for this sample came from an Illumina NovaSeq 6000. TCRalpha and TCRbeta cDNA libraries were constructed by 5'RACE with constant-segment primers, with sample barcodes and unique molecular identifiers being introduced. RNA was extracted from every sample with Trizol reagent. Libraries were amplified in two PCR steps, with a second sample barcode and Illumina TruSeq adapters added in the second step. Libraries were sequenced on an Illumina NovaSeq with 2 x 150 bp paired-end reads. Per the authors' processing: Demultiplexing of reads and collapsing into UMI-guided consensus sequences were performed with migec v1.2.7. With mixcr v2.1.11, UMI consensuses were aligned to TRA and TRB V and J templates and assembled into clonotypes. Expanded or contracted clonotypes were those called significant by both edgeR and NoisET, with noise models trained on biological replicates. For edgeR calls, the cutoffs were a false discovery rate-adjusted p below 0.01 and a log2 fold-change threshold of 1. As an exploratory analysis of dynamics, max-normalized trajectories of the 1000 most abundant clonotypes were examined by PCA with hierarchical clustering. Each responding clone was given a CD4 or CD8 phenotype based on the CD4+ and CD8+ repertoires, which had been sequenced separately. TCRdb applied fastp at Q25 and MiXCR to the public reads, then kept only in-frame beta chains. When rows share a CDR3 protein, they turn into one entry using the most common DNA and genes. The V and J calls and clone size come from TCRdb's table, not from the authors' own analysis. Within this sample are around 110,000 distinct CDR3 sequences, with over 15% of them counted one time only. Around 28% of the sample comes from the top ten.

Sequences were obtained from PBMCs or a T cell subset sorted from them (not recorded which). The clonotype was recovered from an adult woman who had mild COVID-19 (a few samples of this study predate the infection). The sample titles of this study are shuffled in the database, so cell type and time point are left out; the donor was told from shared clones. The chain links TRBV4-1 with TRBJ1-2; no confident D gene assignment can be made. The sequenced DNA: TGCGCCAGCAGCCAAGATAAGACCCTACTCTATGGCTACACCTTC. Its coded protein is CASSQDKTLLYGYTF.